The rows below give T cell receptor beta chains drawn from one sample of a study of blood T cell repertoires in COVID-19. Profiling relied on immunoSEQ multiplex PCR, and the TCRdb table lists in-frame clones only, not all of them. The sample includes around 380,000 clones, about four fifths seen only once; the top ten take roughly 1.2%. Sample: peripheral blood. The source is a human donor with acute or convalescent COVID-19. The donor label of this sample is uncertain. Each CDR3 is given with its conserved first and last residue. Fields, in order: V gene, J gene, clone size, D gene, CDR3 DNA, CDR3 protein. D genes are given only for firm matches. Rows may omit the clone size; those that give it use once, few, many or a size class.

>TRBV6-1|TRBJ1-3|NA|NA
TGTGCCAGCAGTGAAGACATCAGGCGGGCCTTCTCTGGAAACACCATATATTTT
CASSEDIRRAFSGNTIYF
>TRBV19|TRBJ2-1|NA|NA
TGTGCCAGTAGTAGAGGCAGGGCCCTCTACAATGAGCAGTTCTTC
CASSRGRALYNEQFF
>TRBV5-6|TRBJ2-1|many|TRBD2
TGTGCCAGCAGCATATGGGGACTAGCGGGAGGGTACAATGAGCAGTTCTTC
CASSIWGLAGGYNEQFF
>TRBV7-8|TRBJ1-6|NA|NA
TGTGCCAGCAGCTTAGTGGCCTCCATAAGCTCCTATAATTCACCCCTCCACTTT
CASSLVASISSYNSPLHF
>TRBV19|TRBJ1-1|few|NA
TGTGCCAGTAGTATCTCGGCAGGGGCGAACACTGAAGCTTTCTTT
CASSISAGANTEAFF
>TRBV5-6|TRBJ1-2|NA|TRBD1
TGTGCCAGCAGCTTCTATGGGACAGGGACACCCTACACCTTC
CASSFYGTGTPYTF
>TRBV7-2|TRBJ2-7|NA|NA
TGTGCCAGCAGCTATTTTATAGATTCCCGCGAGCAGTACTTC
CASSYFIDSREQYF
>TRBV3-1/TRBV3-2|TRBJ1-2|NA|NA
TGTGCCAGCAGCAACAGGGACCTCGGTGGCTATGGCTACACCTTC
CASSNRDLGGYGYTF
>TRBV29-1|TRBJ2-5|NA|NA
TGCAGCGGGAGGGGCGGCGGGTCCGAGACCCAGTACTTC
CSGRGGGSETQYF
>TRBV7-2|TRBJ2-7|NA|TRBD2
TGTGCCAGCAGCTTAGAAGCGCACTTCAGCGGGAGCTCCTACGAGCAGTACTTC
CASSLEAHFSGSSYEQYF
>TRBV6-5|TRBJ2-1|NA|NA
TGTGCCAGCAGTTACTCACGGGGGGCGGGCGCAGAGCAGTTCTTC
CASSYSRGAGAEQFF
>TRBV3-1/TRBV3-2|TRBJ1-1|NA|NA
TGTGCCAGCAGCCAGGTTACAGGGTTGAACACTGAAGCTTTCTTT
CASSQVTGLNTEAFF
>TRBV4-1|TRBJ2-1|once|NA
TGCGCCAGCAGCCAAGAGGGGCGGAACTTCTACAATGAGCAGTTCTTC
CASSQEGRNFYNEQFF
>TRBV7-6|TRBJ1-1|NA|TRBD1
TGTGCCAGCAGCTTTCGACAGGGGGCGACGAACACTGAAGCTTTCTTT
CASSFRQGATNTEAFF
>TRBV7-9|TRBJ2-7|NA|NA
TGTGCCAGCAGGTCATCCGGGACTGGGCTCTACGAGCAGTACTTC
CASRSSGTGLYEQYF
>TRBV14|TRBJ1-4|NA|NA
TGTGCCAGCAGCCAATTTAATAGTGCAACTAATGAAAAACTGTTTTTT
CASSQFNSATNEKLFF
>TRBV18|TRBJ1-4|NA|TRBD1
TGTGCCAGCTCCCAGACAGGGGGACGCGAAAAACTGTTTTTT
CASSQTGGREKLFF
>TRBV5-1|TRBJ1-2|once|NA
TGCGCCAGCAGCTTGGAGGCAGGGAGGTATGGCTACACCTTC
CASSLEAGRYGYTF
>TRBV27|TRBJ2-3|NA|NA
TGTGCCAGCAGTTTATTCACGGCTAGCGGCACAGATACGCAGTATTTT
CASSLFTASGTDTQYF
>TRBV6-1|TRBJ1-2|NA|NA
TGTGCCAGCAGTGAAGACAGACCACCCTATGGCTACACCTTC
CASSEDRPPYGYTF
>TRBV3-1/TRBV3-2|TRBJ1-1|NA|TRBD1
TGTGCCAGCTCCGGGGCAGGGGGCCTGAACACTGAAGCTTTCTTT
CASSGAGGLNTEAFF
>TRBV7-9|TRBJ2-2|NA|TRBD1
TGTGCCAGCAGGAAACGACAGGGGGCGAACACCGGGGAGCTGTTTTTT
CASRKRQGANTGELFF
>TRBV2|TRBJ1-5|NA|TRBD1
TGTGCCAGCAGTCGACAGGGATTGGAGCGTCAGCCCCAGCATTTT
CASSRQGLERQPQHF
>TRBV19|TRBJ2-3|NA|NA
TGTGCCACGAGAAGGACAGAAAGCACAGATACGCAGTATTTT
CATRRTESTDTQYF
>TRBV21-1|TRBJ2-1|few|NA
TGTGCCAGCGGCCCCGGGACTACTCACGACGGCAATGAGCAGTTCTTC
CASGPGTTHDGNEQFF
>TRBV28|TRBJ1-4|NA|NA
TGTGCCAGCAGTTCCACAGGCCTCATGAGTGAAAAACTGTTTTTT
CASSSTGLMSEKLFF
>TRBV15|TRBJ2-7|few|NA
TGTGCCACCAGCAGGGGTGGGGCGAAGGAGCAGTACTTC
CATSRGGAKEQYF
>TRBV10-2|TRBJ2-3|NA|TRBD2
TGCGCCAGCAGTGACATCGTGGGGCTAGCGGGAAGCACAGATACGCAGTATTTT
CASSDIVGLAGSTDTQYF
>TRBV6-5|TRBJ2-6|NA|TRBD2
TGTGCCAGCAGTTCGCGGACTAGCGCCGGGGCCAACGTCCTGACTTTC
CASSSRTSAGANVLTF
>TRBV3-1/TRBV3-2|TRBJ2-4|NA|TRBD2
TGTGCCAGCAACTACGCGGGGGGTGCCAAAAACATTCAGTACTTC
CASNYAGGAKNIQYF
>TRBV2|TRBJ1-2|few|NA
TGTGCCAGCAGTATGGACACGATCCCCGGCTACACCTTC
CASSMDTIPGYTF
>TRBV21-1|TRBJ2-1|few|NA
TGTGCCCGCGGGACTAGCGGGGGGGCACGCAATGAGCAGTTCTTC
CARGTSGGARNEQFF
>TRBV5-8|TRBJ1-2|NA|TRBD1
TGTGCCAGCAGCCCGATGTCCGGGACAGGGATGAATGGCTACACCTTC
CASSPMSGTGMNGYTF
>TRBV28|TRBJ1-2|NA|NA
TGTGCCATCCAGGGAACGCACTATGGCTACACCTTC
CAIQGTHYGYTF
>TRBV7-9|TRBJ1-1|few|TRBD1
TGTGCCAGCAGCTTCGTTGGGACAGGGGGTTATGAAGCTTTCTTT
CASSFVGTGGYEAFF
>TRBV5-4|TRBJ1-1|NA|TRBD1
TGTGCCAGCAGCTTGGCCGTCCAGGGGGCCTACACTGAAGCTTTCTTT
CASSLAVQGAYTEAFF
>TRBV5-1|TRBJ1-2|NA|NA
TGCGCCAGCAACCCAACAACAGGTGCCAACTATGGCTACACCTTC
CASNPTTGANYGYTF
>TRBV6-5|TRBJ2-2|once|TRBD2
TGTGCCAGCCAGACTAGCTACTACACCGGGGAGCTGTTTTTT
CASQTSYYTGELFF
>TRBV19|TRBJ1-5|few|TRBD1
TGTGCCAGTACGACAGGGGCTCAGCCCCAGCATTTT
CASTTGAQPQHF
>TRBV3-1/TRBV3-2|TRBJ1-6|NA|TRBD1
TGTGCCAGCAGCAGTCAAAGGGGGCGAGGTAATTCACCCCTCCACTTT
CASSSQRGRGNSPLHF
>TRBV5-6|TRBJ2-1|NA|NA
TGTGCCAGCAGCTCCCTCGAGCGGACCTACAATGAGCAGTTCTTC
CASSSLERTYNEQFF
>TRBV28|TRBJ1-2|NA|TRBD1
TGTGCCAGCAGTTTAGACAGGGTAATGTCCTATGGCTACACCTTC
CASSLDRVMSYGYTF
>TRBV7-8|TRBJ1-3|NA|NA
TGTGCCAGCAGCTTAGCAGGGGCTGGAAACACCATATATTTT
CASSLAGAGNTIYF
>TRBV7-6|TRBJ1-1|few|NA
TGTGCCAGCAGTCCCGTCCCGAACACTGAAGCTTTCTTT
CASSPVPNTEAFF
>TRBV18|TRBJ1-6|NA|TRBD1
TGTGCCAGCTCACTGGACAGGTCCCTCCACTTT
CASSLDRSLHF
>TRBV27|TRBJ1-1|NA|TRBD1
TGTGCCAGCAGTTTGGGGACAGGAGACACTGAAGCTTTCTTT
CASSLGTGDTEAFF
>TRBV5-1|TRBJ2-2|few|NA
TGCGCCAGCAGCCCCGGATGGGACTTAAACACCGGGGAGCTGTTTTTT
CASSPGWDLNTGELFF
>TRBV4-1|TRBJ2-7|NA|TRBD1
TGCGCCAGCAGCCTTATAGGGGGCCCTCAGCAGTACTTC
CASSLIGGPQQYF
>TRBV6-1|TRBJ2-2|NA|NA
TGTGCCAGCAGTGAAAGTAAATTCGCGACGAACACCGGGGAGCTGTTTTTT
CASSESKFATNTGELFF
>TRBV5-1|TRBJ1-2|NA|TRBD1
TGCGCCAGCAGCTTGGAAGGGACAGGGGGTCGCTACACCTTC
CASSLEGTGGRYTF
>TRBV7-9|TRBJ1-2|NA|TRBD1
TGTGCCAGCAGCGGGGCGGACAGGGCTGGCTACACCTTC
CASSGADRAGYTF
>TRBV4-1|TRBJ2-7|NA|TRBD1
TGCGCCAGCAGCCAAGAAGGGACAGTCACCCTCTACGAGCAGTACTTC
CASSQEGTVTLYEQYF
>TRBV29-1|TRBJ1-1|once|NA
TGCAGCACCCAGGGGCTAGCTGAAGCTTTCTTT
CSTQGLAEAFF